This T cell receptor beta chain was identified in a study of blood T cell repertoires in COVID-19. This clone was recorded a few times. Produced via immunoSEQ multiplex PCR; TCRdb's table is partial and in-frame only. The table lists some 290,000 clones, 90% of them singletons. Germline assignment: CDR1 SNHLY and CDR2 FYNNEI. CDR3 length: 15 amino acids. Trimming cost V 4 bases and J 9 bases; bases outside gene matches: 4. The chain employs TRBV2 and TRBJ1-6; 12 bases map to TRBD1. This receptor was taken from a woman in her 40s with COVID-19, enrolled during active disease. Sequences were obtained from peripheral blood. CDR3 bases: TGTGCCAGCAGTGGGGAGGGACAGGGGGCTTCACCCCTCCACTTT. Translating gives CASSGEGQGASPLHF.